The TCR beta chain described here comes from a study of cytomegalovirus exposure and HLA in healthy donors. Remarks on this clone: No antigen is known for it.

Study-wide findings and caveats: TCR beta sequences reportedly predicted the HLA-A and HLA-B alleles of most subjects accurately. TRBV6-2, TRBV6-3 and some other V segments were excluded as indistinguishable. The investigators catalogued 180 or so TCR beta chains as cytomegalovirus-associated. Later genetic work tied a missense DCLRE1C variant to beta-chain V and J trimming.

A multiplex PCR was run with 60 Vbeta primers and 13 Jbeta primers. Data came from immunoSEQ multiplex PCR; TCRdb stores just in-frame clones and leaves some out. Among 200,000 to 250,000 clones listed, more than 60% were seen once. Germline lookup yields CDR1 SGHTA and CDR2 FQGNSA. The CDR3 runs 13 residues. Trimming removed 1 base from V and 11 bases from J, with 14 bases in between. V and J are TRBV7-2 and TRBJ1-1; D is uncertain. The sample was PBMCs. The clonotype originates from a woman in her sixties in good health and CMV-seropositive. For the CDR3, the DNA is TGTGCCAGCAGCTTAGTTTCCGGGGTCCGGGCTTTCTTT. It codes for CASSLVSGVRAFF.